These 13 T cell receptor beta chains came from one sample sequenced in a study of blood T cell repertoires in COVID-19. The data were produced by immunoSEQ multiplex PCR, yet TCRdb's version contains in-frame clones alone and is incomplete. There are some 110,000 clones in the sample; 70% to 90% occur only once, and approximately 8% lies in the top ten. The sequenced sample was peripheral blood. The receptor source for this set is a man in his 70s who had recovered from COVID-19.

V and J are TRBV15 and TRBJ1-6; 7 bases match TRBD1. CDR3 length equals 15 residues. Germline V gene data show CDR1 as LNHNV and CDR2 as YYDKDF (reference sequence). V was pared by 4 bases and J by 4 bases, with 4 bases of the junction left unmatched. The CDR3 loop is CATSNGTDYNSPLHF. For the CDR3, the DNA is TGTGCCACCAGCAACGGGACAGATTATAATTCACCCCTCCACTTT.

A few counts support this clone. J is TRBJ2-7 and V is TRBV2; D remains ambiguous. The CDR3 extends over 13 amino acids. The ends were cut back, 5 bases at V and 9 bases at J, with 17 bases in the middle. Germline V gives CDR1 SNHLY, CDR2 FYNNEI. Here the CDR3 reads CASSLPLAAGQYF. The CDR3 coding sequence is TGTGCCAGCAGTCTTCCACTTGCCGCCGGGCAGTACTTC.

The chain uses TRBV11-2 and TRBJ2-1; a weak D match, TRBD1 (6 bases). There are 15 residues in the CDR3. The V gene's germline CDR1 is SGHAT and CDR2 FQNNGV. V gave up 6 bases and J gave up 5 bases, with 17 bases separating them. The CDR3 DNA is TGTGCCAGCAGAACATCTTGGGCAGGGGACAATGAGCAGTTCTTC. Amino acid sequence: CASRTSWAGDNEQFF.

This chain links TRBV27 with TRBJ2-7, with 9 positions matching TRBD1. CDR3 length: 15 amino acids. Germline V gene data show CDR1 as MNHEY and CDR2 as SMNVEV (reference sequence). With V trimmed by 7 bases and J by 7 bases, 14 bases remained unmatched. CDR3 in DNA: TGTGCCAGCATTAAGCGGACAGGGGTTTTCTCTGAGCAGTACTTC. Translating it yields CASIKRTGVFSEQYF.

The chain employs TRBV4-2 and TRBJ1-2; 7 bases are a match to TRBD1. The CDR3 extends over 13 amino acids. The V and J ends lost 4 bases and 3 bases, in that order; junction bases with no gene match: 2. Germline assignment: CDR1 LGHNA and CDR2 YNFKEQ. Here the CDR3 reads CASSRGQDYGYTF. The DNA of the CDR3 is TGTGCCAGCAGCCGCGGACAGGACTATGGCTACACCTTC.

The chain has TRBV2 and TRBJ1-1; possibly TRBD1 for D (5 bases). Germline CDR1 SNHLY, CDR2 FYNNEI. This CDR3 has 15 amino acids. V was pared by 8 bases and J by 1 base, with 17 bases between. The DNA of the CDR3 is TGTGCCAGCTTCCGCACCGGGGGGGAGAACACTGAAGCTTTCTTT. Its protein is CASFRTGGENTEAFF.

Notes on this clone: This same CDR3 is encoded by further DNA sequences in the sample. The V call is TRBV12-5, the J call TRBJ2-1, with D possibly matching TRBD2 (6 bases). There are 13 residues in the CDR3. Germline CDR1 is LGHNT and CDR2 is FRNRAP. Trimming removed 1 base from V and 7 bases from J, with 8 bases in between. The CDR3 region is CASGLAGVNEQFF. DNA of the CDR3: TGTGCTAGTGGTTTGGCGGGGGTGAATGAGCAGTTCTTC.

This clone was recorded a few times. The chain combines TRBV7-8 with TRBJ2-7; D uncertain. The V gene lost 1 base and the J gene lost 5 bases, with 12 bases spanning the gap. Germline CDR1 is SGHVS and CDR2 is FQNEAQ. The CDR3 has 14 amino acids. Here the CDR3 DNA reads TGTGCCAGCAGCTTAGGGCGGAATCTCAACGAGCAGTACTTC. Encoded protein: CASSLGRNLNEQYF.

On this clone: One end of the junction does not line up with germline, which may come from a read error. The CDR3 reads CASSVRGANTGELFF. In DNA form, the CDR3 reads TGTGCCAGCAGTGTACGCGGGGCGAATACCGGGGAGCTGTTTTTT. The rearrangement links TRBV6-4 to TRBJ2-2, with D tentatively TRBD2 (6 bases). The CDR3 totals 15 residues. Germline V gene data show CDR1 as MRHNA and CDR2 as SNTAGT.

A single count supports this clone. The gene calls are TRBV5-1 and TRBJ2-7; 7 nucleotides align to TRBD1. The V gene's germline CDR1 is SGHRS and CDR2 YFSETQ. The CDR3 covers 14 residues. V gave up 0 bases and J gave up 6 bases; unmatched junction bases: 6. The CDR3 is CASSLVGQATEQYF. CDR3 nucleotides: TGCGCCAGCAGCTTGGTTGGACAGGCTACCGAGCAGTACTTC. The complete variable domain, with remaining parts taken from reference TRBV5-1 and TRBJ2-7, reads KAGVTQTPRYLIKTRGQQVTLSCSPISGHRSVSWYQQTPGQGLQFLFEYFSETQRNKGNFPGRFSGRQFSNSRSEMNVSTLELGDSALYLCASSLVGQATEQYFGPGTRLTVT.

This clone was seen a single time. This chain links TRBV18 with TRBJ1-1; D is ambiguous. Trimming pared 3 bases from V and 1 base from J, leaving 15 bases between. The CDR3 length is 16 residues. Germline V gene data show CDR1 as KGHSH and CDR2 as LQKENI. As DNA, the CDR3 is TGTGCCAGCTCACCCCCCCGGATTACAGAGAACACTGAAGCTTTCTTT. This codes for CASSPPRITENTEAFF.

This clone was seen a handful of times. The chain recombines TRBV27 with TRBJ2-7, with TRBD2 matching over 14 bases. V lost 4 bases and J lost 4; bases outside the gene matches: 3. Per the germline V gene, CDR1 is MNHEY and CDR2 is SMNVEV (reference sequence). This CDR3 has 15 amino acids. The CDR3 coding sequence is TGTGCCAGCAGTTCTCGGACTAGCGGGAGGTACGAGCAGTACTTC. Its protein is CASSSRTSGRYEQYF.

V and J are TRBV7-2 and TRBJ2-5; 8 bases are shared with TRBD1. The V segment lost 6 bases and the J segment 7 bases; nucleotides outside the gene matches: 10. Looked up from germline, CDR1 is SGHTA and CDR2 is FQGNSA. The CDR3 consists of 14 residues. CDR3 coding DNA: TGTGCCAGCAGGCCAAAAGGACAGGGTGGGACCCAGTACTTC. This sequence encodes CASRPKGQGGTQYF.